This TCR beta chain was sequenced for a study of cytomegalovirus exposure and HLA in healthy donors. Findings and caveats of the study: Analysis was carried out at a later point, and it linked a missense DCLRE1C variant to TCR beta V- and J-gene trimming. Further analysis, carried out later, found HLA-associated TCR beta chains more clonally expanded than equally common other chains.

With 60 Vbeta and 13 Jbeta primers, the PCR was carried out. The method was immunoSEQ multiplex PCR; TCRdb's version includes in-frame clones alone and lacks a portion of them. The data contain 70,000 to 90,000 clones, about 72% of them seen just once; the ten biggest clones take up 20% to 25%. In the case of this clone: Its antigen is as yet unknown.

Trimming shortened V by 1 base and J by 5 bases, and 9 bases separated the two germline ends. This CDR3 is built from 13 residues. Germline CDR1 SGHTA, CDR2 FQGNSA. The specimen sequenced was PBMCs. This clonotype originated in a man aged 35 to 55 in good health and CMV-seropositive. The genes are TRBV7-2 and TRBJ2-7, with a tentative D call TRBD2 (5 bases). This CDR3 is CASSLVRRNEQYF. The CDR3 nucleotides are TGTGCCAGCAGCTTAGTCCGGAGGAACGAGCAGTACTTC.